Presented here are 27 T cell receptor beta chains from one specimen sequenced in a study of blood T cell repertoires in COVID-19. Here immunoSEQ multiplex PCR was the method, and the copy in TCRdb shows in-frame clones only, minus some. The repertoire holds around 150,000 clones, with roughly 88% as singletons. Sequencing was performed on PBMCs or T cells enriched from blood (not recorded which). These receptors all stem from a man between 65 and 80 years old who had been exposed to COVID-19.

CDR3: CASSQVAGAGGDTQYF. CDR3 in DNA: TGTGCCAGCAGCCAAGTAGCGGGGGCCGGAGGAGATACGCAGTATTTT. V and J are TRBV4-2 and TRBJ2-3, with 9 bases fitting TRBD2. This CDR3 has 16 amino acids. V lost 1 base to trimming and J lost 5 bases; unmatched junction nucleotides: 7. Looked up from germline, CDR1 is LGHNA and CDR2 is YNFKEQ.

The V call is TRBV19, the J call TRBJ2-1; 10 bases fit TRBD1. The CDR3 loop spans 16 amino acids. V gave up 2 bases and J gave up 6 bases; unmatched junction bases: 7. Germline CDR1 reads LNHDA; CDR2 reads SQIVND (reference sequence). The CDR3 nucleotides are TGTGCCAGTAGTATACCGACAGGGGGCGGTATCAATGAGCAGTTCTTC. Translating it yields CASSIPTGGGINEQFF.

V and J are TRBV4-3 and TRBJ1-4, with a tentative D call TRBD1 (5 bases). Germline loops: CDR1 LGHNA, CDR2 YSLEER. The CDR3 contains 16 residues. Trimming removed 1 base at V and 4 bases at J, with 13 bases between. The CDR3 DNA follows: TGCGCCAGCAGCCAAGGTCAAAGACAGAGTAATGAAAAACTGTTTTTT. Translated, it gives CASSQGQRQSNEKLFF.

The chain carries TRBV3-1 (or the pseudogene TRBV3-2) and TRBJ1-1, with TRBD1 matching 10 bases. The CDR3 runs to 14 residues. The germline V gene encodes CDR1 LGHDT and CDR2 YNNKEL (reference sequence). Losses at the gene ends were 2 bases for V and 11 bases for J; bases not matched to a gene: 8. DNA of the CDR3: TGTGCCAGCAGCCAACAAGGGGGGACAGGGGACGCTTTCTTT. Translating gives CASSQQGGTGDAFF.

This clone has only a few counts. The rearrangement joins TRBV5-6 to TRBJ2-1, with 8 bases lining up with TRBD1. Germline trimming cut 6 bases from V and 7 bases from J; bases unmatched to any gene: 9. The CDR3 extends over 14 amino acids. Germline V gene sequence: CDR1 SGHDT, CDR2 YYEEEE. Written as DNA, the CDR3 is TGTGCCAGCACCAACAGACAGGGGTGGAATGAGCAGTTCTTC. Encoded protein: CASTNRQGWNEQFF.

This sequence joins TRBV5-6 and TRBJ1-2; 8 bases align to TRBD1. CDR1 and CDR2 (germline): SGHDT, YYEEEE. V gave up 2 bases and J gave up 3 bases; unmatched junction bases: 9. This CDR3 has 16 residues. The CDR3 DNA follows: TGTGCCAGCAGCTTCAACTTACAGGGGGTAGACTATGGCTACACCTTC. This translates into CASSFNLQGVDYGYTF.

This chain links TRBV5-8 with TRBJ2-5; 8 bases are shared with TRBD2. The germline V gene encodes CDR1 SGHTS and CDR2 YDEGEE. The CDR3 is 14 residues long. Unmatched junction bases numbered 11, after V lost 9 bases and J lost 4 bases. The CDR3 loop is CATRRGGAVETQYF. The DNA of the CDR3 is TGTGCCACCCGCCGGGGGGGCGCCGTAGAGACCCAGTACTTC.

This clone was seen a few times. V gene TRBV2 combines with J gene TRBJ1-1; 8 nucleotides agree with TRBD1. This CDR3 comprises 13 residues. The junction had 6 bases not matched to a gene; V was cut back by 8 bases and J by 4 bases. The V gene's germline CDR1 is SNHLY and CDR2 FYNNEI. The CDR3 here is CASGQGRATEAFF. CDR3 coding DNA: TGTGCCAGCGGACAGGGAAGGGCCACTGAAGCTTTCTTT.

This chain links TRBV5-1 with TRBJ2-1; 10 positions match TRBD2. The germline V gene encodes CDR1 SGHRS and CDR2 YFSETQ. J lost 8 bases, V lost 4 bases, and 18 bases had no gene match. The CDR3 totals 18 residues. CDR3 nucleotide sequence: TGCGCCAGCAGCCCGGCCGGGGGAAGCGGGAGGGTGAGGCATGAGCAGTTCTTC. Its translation: CASSPAGGSGRVRHEQFF.

V and J are TRBV4-2 and TRBJ1-6; 8 nucleotides line up with TRBD1. Germline assignment: CDR1 LGHNA and CDR2 YNFKEQ. Trimming removed 0 bases from V and 7 bases from J; junction bases left unmatched: 5. The CDR3 covers 16 residues. CDR3 in DNA: TGTGCCAGCAGCCAAGAGCCCACAGGGGGAAATTCACCCCTCCACTTT. It is translated as CASSQEPTGGNSPLHF.

The J gene is TRBJ1-1, the V gene TRBV10-1; D is possibly TRBD1 (6 bases). Germline V gene lookup returns CDR1 WNHNN and CDR2 SYGVQD (reference sequence). CDR3 length: 15 residues. V was clipped by 7 bases and J by 0 bases, with 15 bases between them. CDR3 nucleotide sequence: TGCGCCAGCAATAGACAGGCTGCCATGAACACTGAAGCTTTCTTT. It yields the protein CASNRQAAMNTEAFF.

The rearrangement joins TRBV19 to TRBJ1-5; 7 positions match TRBD1. Germline V gene data show CDR1 as LNHDA and CDR2 as SQIVND (reference sequence). Unmatched junction bases numbered 6, after V lost 6 bases and J lost 1 base. The CDR3 consists of 15 residues. The CDR3 DNA reads as TGTGCCAGTAGCCGACAGGGTAGGAGCAATCAGCCCCAGCATTTT. Residues: CASSRQGRSNQPQHF. Looking up the rest from reference TRBV19 and TRBJ1-5 gives the full variable domain: DGGITQSPKYLFRKEGQNVTLSCEQNLNHDAMYWYRQDPGQGLRLIYYSQIVNDFQKGDIAEGYSVSREKKESFPLTVTSAQKNPTAFYLCASSRQGRSNQPQHFGDGTRLSIL.

The rearrangement joins TRBV5-6 to TRBJ2-5; TRBD1 aligns across 11 bases. From germline, CDR1 is SGHDT and CDR2 YYEEEE. The ends lost 1 base at V and 5 bases at J; junction bases unmatched: 4. The CDR3 runs 15 residues. CDR3 sequence (DNA): TGTGCCAGCAGCTTGAAGGACAGGGGGCTGGAGACCCAGTACTTC. It yields the protein CASSLKDRGLETQYF.

The CDR3 is CSVEGLAGPDEQFF. The CDR3 region has the DNA TGCAGCGTTGAAGGTCTAGCGGGGCCCGATGAGCAGTTCTTC. The rearrangement links TRBV29-1 to TRBJ2-1; 9 nucleotides align to TRBD2. Germline V CDR1 and CDR2: SQVTM, ANQGSEA. V was clipped by 1 base and J by 8 bases; unmatched bases: 6. The CDR3 consists of 14 residues.

On this clone: Other DNA sequences in the same sample also yield this CDR3. The CDR3: CASSLRQGNQPQHF. CDR3 coding DNA: TGTGCCAGCAGCTTAAGGCAGGGCAATCAGCCCCAGCATTTT. The chain links TRBV7-2 to TRBJ1-5, with D unresolved. V lost 2 bases to trimming and J lost 2 bases, with 7 bases between them. From germline, CDR1 is SGHTA and CDR2 FQGNSA. This CDR3 contains 14 residues.

The chain joins TRBV4-2 to TRBJ1-2, with D perhaps TRBD1 (6 bases). There are 15 residues in the CDR3. Trimming shortened V by 0 bases and J by 6 bases, and 14 bases separated the two germline ends. CDR1 LGHNA and CDR2 YNFKEQ come from the germline V gene. In DNA form, the CDR3 reads TGTGCCAGCAGCCAAGATAGTGGCAGGGGAAATGGCTACACCTTC. Its translation is CASSQDSGRGNGYTF.

The CDR3 bases are TGTGCCAGCAGCTCAGGACAGGGGAAGGGTGGCTACACCTTC. It specifies CASSSGQGKGGYTF. This chain links TRBV9 with TRBJ1-2; 9 nucleotides align to TRBD1. CDR3 length: 14 amino acids. CDR1 and CDR2 (germline): SGDLS, YYNGEE. J was trimmed by 7 bases and V by 4 bases; bases with no gene match: 8.

Comments on this clone: An end of the junction differs from the germline gene, which may be a read error. The chain joins TRBV7-2 to TRBJ1-2, with 9 bases identical to TRBD1. CDR3 size: 13 residues. Germline CDR1 reads SGHTA; CDR2 reads FQGNSA. The CDR3 reads CASSHNLAQGASF. The CDR3 nucleotides read TGTGCCAGCAGCCACAATCTAGCACAGGGGGCTAGCTTC.

This clone has a single count. The CDR3 DNA sequence: TGCGCCAGCAGCCAAGATAAGTATAGGAACACTGAAGCTTTCTTT. Its protein product is CASSQDKYRNTEAFF. V is TRBV4-3 and J is TRBJ1-1; D is unclear. In germline, CDR1 is LGHNA, CDR2 YSLEER. V shed 0 bases and J shed 1 base, with 9 bases lying between them. CDR3 size: 15 residues.

The chain has TRBV30 and TRBJ1-1; D is possibly TRBD1 (5 bases). The CDR3 totals 13 residues. Trimming took 3 bases from V and 6 from J, leaving 14 bases between them. From germline, CDR1 is GTSNPN and CDR2 SVGIG (reference sequence). CDR3: CAWRYYGGSEAFF. The CDR3 bases are TGTGCCTGGAGGTATTACGGGGGGTCTGAAGCTTTCTTT.

The chain employs TRBV21-1 and TRBJ1-5; the table's D call, TRBD1, was not checked against the DNA. TRBV21-1 is classified as a pseudogene. This CDR3 spans 18 amino acids. The CDR3 reads CASSPVPGQGLCNQPQHF. CDR3 DNA sequence: TGTGCCAGCAGCCCAGTCCCGGGACAGGGTCTATGCAATCAGCCCCAGCATTTT.

The chain combines TRBV6-2 or TRBV6-3 with TRBJ2-1; weak D call: TRBD1 (7 bases). This CDR3 has 15 residues. V lost 4 bases and J 2 bases, leaving 12 bases between the germline ends. Germline CDR1 MNHEY, CDR2 SVGEGT. The CDR3: CASSWGDRPYNEQFF. DNA of the CDR3: TGTGCCAGCAGTTGGGGGGACAGACCCTACAATGAGCAGTTCTTC.

V gene TRBV3-1 (or the pseudogene TRBV3-2) combines with J gene TRBJ1-5; D not certain. The V gene's germline CDR1 is LGHDT and CDR2 YNNKEL (reference sequence). CDR3 length equals 14 residues. Trimming removed 4 bases at V and 2 bases at J, with 9 bases between. The CDR3 bases are TGTGCCAGCAGCCGTGCGGGCGGCAATCAGCCCCAGCATTTT. This codes for CASSRAGGNQPQHF.

This clone was observed once. The V call is TRBV10-3, the J call TRBJ1-1; D possibly corresponds to TRBD1 (5 bases). The V gene's germline CDR1 is ENHRY and CDR2 SYGVKD. V was cut by 6 bases and J by 6 bases, with 14 bases left in between. CDR3 length: 13 amino acids. CDR3 region: CAIRGEVGSEAFF. The CDR3 DNA is TGTGCCATCAGGGGGGAGGTGGGGTCTGAAGCTTTCTTT.

J is TRBJ1-5 and V is TRBV27; TRBD1 agrees at 9 bases. This CDR3 region has 16 residues. The junction had 6 bases not matched to a gene; V was cut back by 5 bases and J by 1 base. CDR1 MNHEY and CDR2 SMNVEV come from the germline V gene (reference sequence). The CDR3 nucleotides read TGTGCCAGCAGTCCGACAGGGGGTGTAAGCAATCAGCCCCAGCATTTT. Amino acid sequence: CASSPTGGVSNQPQHF.

The rearrangement uses TRBV9 and TRBJ1-6; maybe TRBD1 (5 bases). V lost 3 bases, J lost 5 bases, and 18 bases lay in between. Germline loops: CDR1 SGDLS, CDR2 YYNGEE. The CDR3 runs to 17 residues. The CDR3 region is CASSAGTAYFDNSPLHF. The CDR3 region has the DNA TGTGCCAGCAGCGCCGGGACTGCCTATTTTGATAATTCACCCCTCCACTTT.

V gene TRBV7-9 combines with J gene TRBJ2-1; 8 nucleotides line up with TRBD2. After removal of 4 bases from V and 9 bases from J, the junction contained 8 bases not matched to a gene. The CDR3 spans 14 residues. CDR1 SEHNR and CDR2 FQNEAQ come from the germline V gene (reference sequence). CDR3 DNA sequence: TGTGCCAGCAGCTCAGCGGGAGAATTCGGTGAGCAGTTCTTC. It is translated as CASSSAGEFGEQFF. The complete variable domain, with remaining parts taken from reference TRBV7-9 and TRBJ2-1, reads DTGVSQNPRHKITKRGQNVTFRCDPISEHNRLYWYRQTLGQGPEFLTYFQNEAQLEKSRLLSDRFSAERPKGSFSTLEIQRTEQGDSAMYLCASSSAGEFGEQFFGPGTRLTVL.